The present T cell receptor beta chain was sequenced within a study of neurological immune-mediated disorders. The table lists this clonotype with many counts. The antigen is undetermined. Sorted libraries drew on 1 million CD4+ or CD8+ T cells. The cDNA was generated by 5'RACE with 10-nucleotide random UMIs. TCRdb processed the 5' RACE reads anew with MiXCR; each CDR3 protein has one entry. The data hold about 18,000 distinct CDR3 sequences, with about 10% observed a single time. This CDR3 contains 13 residues. V was pared by 3 bases and J by 5 bases, with 11 bases between. CDR1 is DFQATT and CDR2 is SNEGSKA in the germline V gene (reference sequence). Overall study results and limits: HTLV-1-associated myelopathy showed the most TCR clonal expansion; multiple sclerosis the least, below healthy controls.

The rearrangement joins TRBV20-1 to TRBJ2-1, with a weak D call TRBD1 (6 bases). The source of this sequence is a woman in her fifties or sixties in good health. The sequencing sample was made of CD8+ T cells from blood. The DNA of the CDR3 is TGCAGTGCTAGCGGGGACACTGACAATGAGCAGTTCTTC. This translates into CSASGDTDNEQFF.